The following is a T cell receptor (beta chain) sequence with its context. A much larger clone lies a single base off, so this may be a read error. CDR3 length: 12 residues. The V gene's germline CDR1 is MNHNS and CDR2 SASEGT. Trimming stripped 8 bases from V and 7 bases from J, with 14 bases between. A second about 6 to 11 cycle PCR used barcoded and J-beta primers. Each of the samples gave a minimum of 2.5 million paired-end reads that contained CDR3. TCRdb ran MiXCR on the 5' RACE reads and lists one entry per CDR3 protein. The sample consists of hundreds of thousands of distinct CDR3 sequences, roughly 26% of them appearing once. This sample was included in a study of blood T cells in healthy people across ages.

The V gene is TRBV6-1, the J gene TRBJ2-5; D gene uncertain. This receptor was taken from a woman older than 75 in good health. The source material was blood. The chain's CDR3 is CASGRTPGTQYF. DNA for the CDR3: TGTGCCAGCGGAAGGACCCCGGGGACCCAGTACTTC.